What follows is one T cell receptor (beta chain) and its context. The junction had 16 bases not matched to a gene; V was cut back by 4 bases and J by 5 bases. The CDR3 extends over 19 amino acids. The germline V gene encodes CDR1 KGHDR and CDR2 SFDVKD. This sample is drawn from a study of blood T cell repertoires in COVID-19. Study overall: The United States, Italy and Spain provided the acute and convalescent COVID-19 samples. T cells, B-cell-depleted T cells, or PBMCs supplied cDNA or gDNA.

In the original workflow: Reference gene primer amplification gave estimated nucleated cell counts. Method: immunoSEQ multiplex PCR; TCRdb's copy keeps in-frame clones and lacks some. That table supplies the V and J calls and clone size; D and trimming were determined from the DNA. Of roughly 250,000 clones in the sample, roughly 83% are singletons; the top ten hold over 7.5%. The specimen was peripheral blood. This sequence joins TRBV24-1 and TRBJ2-2, with TRBD1 matching 9 bases. The source of this sequence is an elderly woman with acute or convalescent COVID-19. The DNA for the CDR3 is TGTGCCACCAGTGACCCCTCCAACCTACAGGGGGCGAGAACCGGGGAGCTGTTTTTT. It is translated as CATSDPSNLQGARTGELFF.